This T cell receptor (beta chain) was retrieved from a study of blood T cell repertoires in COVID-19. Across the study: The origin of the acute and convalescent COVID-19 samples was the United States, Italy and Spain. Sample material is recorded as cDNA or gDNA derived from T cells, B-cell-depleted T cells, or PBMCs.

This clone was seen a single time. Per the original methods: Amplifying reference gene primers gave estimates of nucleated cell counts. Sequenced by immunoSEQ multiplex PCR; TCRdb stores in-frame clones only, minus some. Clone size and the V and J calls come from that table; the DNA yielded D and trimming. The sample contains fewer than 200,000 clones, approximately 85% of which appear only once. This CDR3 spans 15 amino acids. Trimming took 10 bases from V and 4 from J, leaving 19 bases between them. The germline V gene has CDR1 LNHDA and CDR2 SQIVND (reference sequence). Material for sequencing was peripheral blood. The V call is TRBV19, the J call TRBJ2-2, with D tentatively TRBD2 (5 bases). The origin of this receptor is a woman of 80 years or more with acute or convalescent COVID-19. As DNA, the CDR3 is TGTGCCACCCTAAGACTGGCTCGGGGCACCGGGGAGCTGTTTTTT. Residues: CATLRLARGTGELFF. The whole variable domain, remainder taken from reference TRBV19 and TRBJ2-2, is DGGITQSPKYLFRKEGQNVTLSCEQNLNHDAMYWYRQDPGQGLRLIYYSQIVNDFQKGDIAEGYSVSREKKESFPLTVTSAQKNPTAFYLCATLRLARGTGELFFGEGSRLTVL.